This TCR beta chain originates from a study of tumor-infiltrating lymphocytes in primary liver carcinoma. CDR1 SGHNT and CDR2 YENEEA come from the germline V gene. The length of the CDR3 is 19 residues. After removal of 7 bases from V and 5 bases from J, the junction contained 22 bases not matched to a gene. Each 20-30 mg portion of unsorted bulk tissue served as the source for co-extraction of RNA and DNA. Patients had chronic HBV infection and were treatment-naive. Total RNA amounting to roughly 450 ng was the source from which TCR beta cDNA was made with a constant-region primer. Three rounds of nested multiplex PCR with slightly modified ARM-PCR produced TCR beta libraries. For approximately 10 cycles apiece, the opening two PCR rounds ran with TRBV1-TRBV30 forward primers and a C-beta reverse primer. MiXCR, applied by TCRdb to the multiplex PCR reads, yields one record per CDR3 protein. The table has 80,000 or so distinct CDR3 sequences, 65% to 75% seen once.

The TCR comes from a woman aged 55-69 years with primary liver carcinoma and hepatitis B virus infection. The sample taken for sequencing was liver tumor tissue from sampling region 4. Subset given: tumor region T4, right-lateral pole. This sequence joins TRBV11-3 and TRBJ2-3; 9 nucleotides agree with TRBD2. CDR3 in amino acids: CASIDLSGLAGEGIDTQYF. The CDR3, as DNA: TGTGCCAGCATAGATCTAAGTGGGTTAGCGGGAGAAGGGATAGATACGCAGTATTTT.